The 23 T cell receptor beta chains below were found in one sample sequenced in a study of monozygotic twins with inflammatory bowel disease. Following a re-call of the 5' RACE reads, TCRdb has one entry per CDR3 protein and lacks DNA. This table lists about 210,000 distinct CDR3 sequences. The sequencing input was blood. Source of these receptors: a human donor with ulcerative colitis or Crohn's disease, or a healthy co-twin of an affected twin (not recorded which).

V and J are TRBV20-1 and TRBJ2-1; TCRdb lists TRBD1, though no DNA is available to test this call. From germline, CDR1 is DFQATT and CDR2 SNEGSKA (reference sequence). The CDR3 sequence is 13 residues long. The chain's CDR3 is CSAFLGTENEQFF.

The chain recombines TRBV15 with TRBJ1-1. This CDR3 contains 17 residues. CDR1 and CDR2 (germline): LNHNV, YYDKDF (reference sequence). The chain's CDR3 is CATSRDRGVWGNTEAFF.

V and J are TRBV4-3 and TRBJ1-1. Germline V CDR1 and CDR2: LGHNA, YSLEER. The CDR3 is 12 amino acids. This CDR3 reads CASSQVVGEALF.

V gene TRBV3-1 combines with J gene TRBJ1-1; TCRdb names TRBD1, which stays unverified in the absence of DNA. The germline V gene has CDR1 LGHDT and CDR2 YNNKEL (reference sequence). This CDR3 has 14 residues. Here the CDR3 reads CASSQNTGGTEAFF.

This CDR3 reads CASSRRPTGGEWGSYEQYF. This rearrangement joins TRBV6-1 to TRBJ2-7; the TCRdb D gene call, TRBD1, has no DNA to confirm it. Per germline, CDR1 MNHNS and CDR2 SASEGT. This CDR3 has 19 residues.

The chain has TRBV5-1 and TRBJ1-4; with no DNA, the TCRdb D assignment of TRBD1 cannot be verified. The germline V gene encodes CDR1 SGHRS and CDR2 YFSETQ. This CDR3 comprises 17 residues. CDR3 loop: CASSLSRTDSLNEKLFF.

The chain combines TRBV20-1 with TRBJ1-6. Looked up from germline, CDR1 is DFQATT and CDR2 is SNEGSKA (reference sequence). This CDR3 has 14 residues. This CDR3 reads CSAREGPYNSPLHF.

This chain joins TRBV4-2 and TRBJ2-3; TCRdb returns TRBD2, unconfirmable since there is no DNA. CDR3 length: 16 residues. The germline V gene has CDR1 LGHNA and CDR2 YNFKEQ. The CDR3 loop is CASSFQLAGGSDTQYF.

The CDR3 spells CASRMRDSLNSPLHF. V is TRBV7-9 and J is TRBJ1-6; TCRdb lists TRBD1, though no DNA is available to test this call. Germline values: CDR1 SEHNR, CDR2 FQNEAQ (reference sequence). The CDR3 runs 15 residues.

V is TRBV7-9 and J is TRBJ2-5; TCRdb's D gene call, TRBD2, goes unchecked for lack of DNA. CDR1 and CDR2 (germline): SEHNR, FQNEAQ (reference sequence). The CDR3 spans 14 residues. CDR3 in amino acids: CASSHTGRGETQYF.

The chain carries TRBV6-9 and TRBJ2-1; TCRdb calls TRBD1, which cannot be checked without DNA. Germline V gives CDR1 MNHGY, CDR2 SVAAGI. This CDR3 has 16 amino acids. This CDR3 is CASSTRNTDPLNEQFF.

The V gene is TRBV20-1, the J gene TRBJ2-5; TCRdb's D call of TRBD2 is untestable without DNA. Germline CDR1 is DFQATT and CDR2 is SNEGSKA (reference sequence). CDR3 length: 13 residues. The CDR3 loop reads CSVGGTAQETQYF.

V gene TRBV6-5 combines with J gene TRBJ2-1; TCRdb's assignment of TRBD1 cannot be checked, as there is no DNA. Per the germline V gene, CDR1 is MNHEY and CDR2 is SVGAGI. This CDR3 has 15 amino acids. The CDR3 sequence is CASSFEGGAIDEQFF.

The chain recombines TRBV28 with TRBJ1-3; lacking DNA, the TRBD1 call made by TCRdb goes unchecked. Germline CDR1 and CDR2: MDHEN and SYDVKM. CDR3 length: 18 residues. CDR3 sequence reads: CASSLWGTAGGTGNTIYF.

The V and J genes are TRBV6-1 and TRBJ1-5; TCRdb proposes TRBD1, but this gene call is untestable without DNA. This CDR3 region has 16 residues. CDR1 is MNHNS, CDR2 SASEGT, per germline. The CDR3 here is CASSGEGYSSNQPQHF.

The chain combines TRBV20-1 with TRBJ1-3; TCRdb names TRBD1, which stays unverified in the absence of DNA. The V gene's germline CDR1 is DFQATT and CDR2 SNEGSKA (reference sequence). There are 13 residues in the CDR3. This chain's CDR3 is CSAPQGPGNTIYF.

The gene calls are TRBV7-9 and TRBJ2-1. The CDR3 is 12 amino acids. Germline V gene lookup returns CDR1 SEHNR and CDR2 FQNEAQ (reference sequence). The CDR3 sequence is CASSRTYNEQFF.

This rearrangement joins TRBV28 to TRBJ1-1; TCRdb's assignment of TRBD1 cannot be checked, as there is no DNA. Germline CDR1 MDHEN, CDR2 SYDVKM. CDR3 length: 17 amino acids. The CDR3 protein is CASSTGGSLWVWTEAFF.

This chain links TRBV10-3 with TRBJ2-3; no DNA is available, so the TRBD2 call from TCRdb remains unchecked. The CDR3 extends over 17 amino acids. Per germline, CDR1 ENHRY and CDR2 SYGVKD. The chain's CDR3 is CAIRSDGSGSSTDTQYF.

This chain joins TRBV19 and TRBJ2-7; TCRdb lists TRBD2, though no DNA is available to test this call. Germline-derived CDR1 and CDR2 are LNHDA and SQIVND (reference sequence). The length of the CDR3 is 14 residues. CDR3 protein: CASSMREVAYEQYF.

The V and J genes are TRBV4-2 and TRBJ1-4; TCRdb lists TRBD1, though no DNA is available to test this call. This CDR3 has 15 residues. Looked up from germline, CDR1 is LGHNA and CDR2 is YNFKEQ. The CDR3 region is CASSQVAGAWEKLFF.

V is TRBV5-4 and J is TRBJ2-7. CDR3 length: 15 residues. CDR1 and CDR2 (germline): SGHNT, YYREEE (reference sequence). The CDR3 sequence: CASSPHTDGPYEQYF.

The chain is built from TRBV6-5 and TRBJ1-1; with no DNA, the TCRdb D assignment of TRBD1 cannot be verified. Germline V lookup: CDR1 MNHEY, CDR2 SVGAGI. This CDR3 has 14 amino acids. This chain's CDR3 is CASSYSRAGGEAFF.